This T cell receptor (beta chain) was sequenced for a study of shared clonotypes between healthy human individuals. Study-wide background: CD4 naive cells filled three plates per donor, CD4 memory three, CD8 naive two and CD8 memory one. Findings of the study overall: Memory subsets generally showed lower estimated richness than naive subsets.

The germline V gene encodes CDR1 ENHRY and CDR2 SYGVKD. Deletions cut 8 bases from V and 7 bases from J, with 9 bases between. CDR3 length: 11 amino acids. On this clone itself: Antigen: not known.

As originally analysed: There were no quality scores in the junction-only immunoSEQ sequences, so filtering differed. The protocol was immunoSEQ multiplex PCR, while the TCRdb copy is restricted to in-frame clones and leaves out a portion. The D gene and trimming were derived from the DNA, and the V and J assignments and clone size from that table. The repertoire holds some 650,000 clones, with approximately 97% as singletons. The TCR sequence derives from a woman aged 25 to 45 in good health. The source material was naive CD4+ T cells sorted from blood. The subset: CD45RA+ positively selected. The V call is TRBV10-3, the J call TRBJ2-1, with D unresolved. In DNA, the CDR3 is TGTGCCATCGCCGTGGAAAATGAGCAGTTCTTC. As protein: CAIAVENEQFF.